This T cell receptor beta chain stems from a study of blood T cell repertoires in COVID-19 (dated by TCRdb to the early 2020s). Turning to the overall study: Samples from collaborators originated in the United States, Italy and Spain and spanned both the acute and convalescent phases of COVID-19. The prospective study material was composed of cDNA or gDNA derived from T cells, B-cell-depleted T cells, or PBMCs. Deeply sampled blood TCRbeta repertoires from subjects exposed to, actively infected with, or recovered from COVID-19 were included in the dataset. The repertoires were released in a freely available public database meant as a resource for research on the immune response to SARS-CoV-2. The samples were drawn from two sources: the first 160 participants of the ongoing ImmuneRACE study, and 950 to 1,500 subjects contributed by 6 global collaborators. Sample metadata almost always included a de-identified subject ID, COVID-19 status, age in years and sex. Where available, HLA class I and class II types were taken from metadata supplied by the sample provider and were not determined by assay-based typing.

From a lookup of the germline V gene, CDR1 and CDR2 are MNHEY and SVGAGI. Germline trimming amounts to 5 bases on V and 0 bases on J, with 6 as the count of junction bases outside the gene matches. Taken from cysteine to phenylalanine, the CDR3 has 15 residues. Here the CDR3 DNA is all that survives: 45 bases in frame from base 1. The collaborating institutions used their own protocols to collect whole blood in K2EDTA tubes. For TCRbeta analysis, collaborators shipped samples as frozen whole blood, isolated PBMCs, or DNA extracted from either of those sample types. As regards this clone: No antigen is known for it. Base quality data are lacking; no much larger clone is found one base away.

TCRbeta CDR3 regions were amplified from genomic DNA by means of the immunoSEQ Assay, a bias-controlled multiplex PCR. The authors' pipeline ran thus. Nucleated cell counts per sample were estimated from amplification of reference gene primers within the assay. Sequence reads were collapsed and filtered to measure the absolute abundance of every unique TCRbeta CDR3 rearrangement. Productive Simpson clonality was computed per sample as the square root of Simpson's diversity index over productive rearrangements. Held by TCRdb, this immuneACCESS table contains in-frame sequences only and omits some clones. Under half of the omission traces to an unresolved V gene where checked; the cause of the rest is unknown. V, J and clone size were drawn from that table, and D and trimming were deduced from the DNA. Recorded for this sample are roughly 150,000 clones; 80% to 90% of them occurred a single time. Approximately 2.3% of the sample lies in the top ten.

General study outcomes and caveats: The amount of clinical and demographic metadata varied by source and participant and was provided uncurated.

The TCR sequence derives from a woman between 65 and 79 years old with acute or convalescent COVID-19. Sequenced material: peripheral blood. The sequence is built from TRBV6-5 and TRBJ1-2; a stretch of 7 junction bases matches TRBD1. The DNA reads as follows: TGTGCCAGCAGTCAGCAGGGGGTCCCTAACTATGGCTACACCTTC. This sequence encodes CASSQQGVPNYGYTF.